A single T cell receptor (beta chain) is shown here with its context. The table came from immunoSEQ multiplex PCR; TCRdb's copy has only in-frame clones and leaves some out. The sample records about 200,000 clones, approximately 86% being singletons. These data belong to a study of blood T cell repertoires in COVID-19. The CDR3 sequence is 15 residues long. Trimming left V 2 bases short and J 0 bases short, with 10 bases between. Germline V gene sequence: CDR1 SEHNR, CDR2 FQNEAQ (reference sequence). J is TRBJ1-1 and V is TRBV7-9, with D hard to call. This receptor was identified in a man aged 18 to 29 with active or convalescent COVID-19. What was sequenced was peripheral blood. CDR3 loop: CASSLLRGMNTEAFF. The CDR3, as DNA: TGTGCCAGCAGCTTATTGCGGGGAATGAACACTGAAGCTTTCTTT. The full variable domain, rest sourced from reference TRBV7-9 and TRBJ1-1, is DTGVSQNPRHKITKRGQNVTFRCDPISEHNRLYWYRQTLGQGPEFLTYFQNEAQLEKSRLLSDRFSAERPKGSFSTLEIQRTEQGDSAMYLCASSLLRGMNTEAFFGQGTRLTVV.